The 14 T cell receptor beta chains listed next were all sequenced from one sample in a study of T cells in Graves' hyperthyroidism and ophthalmopathy. RNA transcripts served as the template for amplifying TCR beta CDR3 regions. When the TCR CDR3 underwent first-round RT-PCR, the HTBI primer set was used. TCRdb reanalysed the multiplex PCR reads using MiXCR and keeps one entry per CDR3 protein. The profile covers hundreds of thousands of distinct CDR3 sequences, with around 46% appearing a single time and 6.5% to 9% taken by the ten largest. The specimen was peripheral blood or thyroid tissue (not recorded which). These receptors all come from a woman aged 18-35 years with Graves' hyperthyroidism.

V is TRBV20-1 and J is TRBJ2-7, with D perhaps TRBD2 (6 bases). V shed 4 bases and J shed 5 bases, with 27 bases lying between them. CDR3 size: 17 residues. CDR1 is DFQATT, CDR2 SNEGSKA, per germline (reference sequence). This chain's CDR3 is CSAKRAGLGGERDEQYF. The DNA of the CDR3 is TGCAGTGCTAAGCGGGCGGGCCTCGGAGGGGAAAGGGACGAGCAGTACTTC.

This chain joins TRBV5-1 and TRBJ1-4; 8 bases match TRBD1. J lost 5 bases, V lost 4 bases, and 7 bases had no gene match. CDR1 and CDR2 (germline): SGHRS, YFSETQ. This CDR3 is 15 amino acids long. CDR3 in amino acids: CASSGDRGVNEKLFF. DNA of the CDR3: TGCGCCAGCAGCGGAGACAGGGGAGTGAATGAAAAACTGTTTTTT.

This clonotype was detected ten times or more. The chain uses TRBV15 and TRBJ1-1, with D possibly matching TRBD1 (5 bases). V was shortened by 0 bases and J by 0 bases, with 14 bases between the two germline ends. The CDR3 spans 17 residues. Germline CDR1 LNHNV, CDR2 YYDKDF (reference sequence). The DNA for the CDR3 is TGTGCCACCAGCAGAGACCGTTCGAGGACATTGAACACTGAAGCTTTCTTT. This encodes CATSRDRSRTLNTEAFF.

This clonotype was found once. The rearrangement links TRBV14 to TRBJ1-1; no reliable D call. The CDR3 is 19 amino acids. Germline CDR1 and CDR2: SGHDN and FVKESK. Trimming took 4 bases from V and 2 from J, leaving 26 bases between them. The CDR3 DNA is TGTGCCAGCAGCCCACTCCCCTCGGGCGCCCAGCCCATTAACACTGAAGCTTTCTTT. It yields the protein CASSPLPSGAQPINTEAFF.

This clonotype has at least ten counts. The CDR3 reads CSVAMTTEAFF. The DNA of the CDR3 is TGCAGCGTTGCAATGACAACTGAAGCTTTCTTT. The rearrangement links TRBV29-1 to TRBJ1-1; D ambiguous. Germline CDR1 reads SQVTM; CDR2 reads ANQGSEA. V gave up 4 bases and J gave up 5 bases, with 8 bases separating them. The CDR3 spans 11 residues.

This clonotype was counted once. Because the CDR3 is missing its conserved closing phenylalanine or tryptophan, this is likely a read error. Because the CDR3's place on the DNA is in doubt, the DNA is left out and the CDR3 is given as listed by TCRdb. The rearrangement uses TRBV2 and TRBJ1-6; TRBD1, the D gene given by the table, was not confirmed from the DNA. Germline assignment: CDR1 SNHLY and CDR2 FYNNEI. Inclusive of both ends, the CDR3 amounts to 12 amino acids. CDR3 amino acids: CASSPGQELLNY.

The V and J genes are TRBV29-1 and TRBJ1-5; a possible D gene is TRBD1 (5 bases). V shed 4 bases and J shed 11 bases, with 18 bases lying between them. CDR1 and CDR2 from the germline V gene are SQVTM and ANQGSEA. This CDR3 contains 13 residues. The DNA of the CDR3 is TGCAGCGTTGGGGGACCATACCAAGAGACCCAGCATTTT. This codes for CSVGGPYQETQHF.

This clonotype was counted a single time. This chain connects TRBV25-1 to TRBJ1-2; TRBD1 is a possible D gene (5 bases). Deletions cut 8 bases from V and 3 bases from J, with 16 bases between. The germline CDR1 and CDR2 sequences are MGHDK and SYGVNS. This CDR3 has 14 residues. The DNA for the CDR3 is TGTGCCAGCGTTGTTACGGCGGGGGACTATGGCTACACCTTC. Protein sequence: CASVVTAGDYGYTF.

This clonotype has just a few counts. This chain joins TRBV2 and TRBJ1-4; the D is unclear. V lost 6 bases and J lost 4, with 6 bases in between. The germline CDR1 and CDR2 sequences are SNHLY and FYNNEI. The CDR3 has 12 amino acids. CDR3 residues: CASRTDNEKLFF. As DNA, the CDR3 is TGTGCCAGCAGAACAGATAATGAAAAACTGTTTTTT.

The chain has TRBV29-1 and TRBJ2-5, with 10 bases aligning to TRBD1. CDR3 length: 13 amino acids. Per the germline V gene, CDR1 is SQVTM and CDR2 is ANQGSEA. The V gene end was trimmed by 1 base and the J gene end by 4 bases; junction bases not matched to a gene: 0. The CDR3 DNA reads as TGCAGCGTTGAAGGGGACAGGGGAGAGACCCAGTACTTC. Translated: CSVEGDRGETQYF.

The J gene is TRBJ2-2, the V gene TRBV29-1, with 11 bases aligning to TRBD1. CDR1 and CDR2 from the germline V gene are SQVTM and ANQGSEA. The length of the CDR3 is 15 residues. Trimming at V came to 1 base and at J to 4 bases, leaving 2 bases not matched to a gene. DNA for the CDR3: TGCAGCGTTGAAGGCGGGACAGGGGGCACCGGGGAGCTGTTTTTT. This translates into CSVEGGTGGTGELFF.

This clonotype was seen repeatedly, ten times or more. The chain couples TRBV7-2 to TRBJ1-1, with a weak D call TRBD1 (5 bases). Trimming shortened V by 4 bases and J by 6 bases, and 12 bases separated the two germline ends. This CDR3 spans 13 amino acids. Per germline, CDR1 SGHTA and CDR2 FQGNSA. The CDR3 DNA reads as TGTGCCAGCAGCTATGGTGGGGCCCCTGAAGCTTTCTTT. Its translation: CASSYGGAPEAFF.

V and J are TRBV7-2 and TRBJ2-5; D perhaps matches TRBD2 (5 bases). The germline V gene has CDR1 SGHTA and CDR2 FQGNSA. The CDR3 contains 15 residues. V was cut by 5 bases and J by 5 bases, with 18 bases left in between. CDR3 DNA sequence: TGTGCCAGCAGCGACCTGGGAGTAAGTGTTGAGACCCAGTACTTC. Translating it yields CASSDLGVSVETQYF.

V gene TRBV12-3 or TRBV12-4 combines with J gene TRBJ1-6; D might be TRBD1 (5 bases). The V end lost 5 bases, the J end lost 4 bases, and 18 bases lay between the germline ends. This CDR3 region has 17 residues. For the CDR3, the DNA is TGTGCCAGCAGTCTCTGGGGCCCTAGGGCTTATAATTCACCCCTCCACTTT. The encoded protein is CASSLWGPRAYNSPLHF.